The 4 T cell receptor beta chains listed next were all sequenced from one sample in a study of vaccination and CD4 T cells after COVID-19. With the Oncomine TCR Beta short-read assay, DNA from cultured CD4+ T cells was sequenced. One entry per CDR3 protein results from TCRdb running MiXCR on the PCR reads. The sample has about 22,000 distinct CDR3 sequences; more than 45% are singletons. Their antigens are not known. Time point here: late sampling 161 to 241 days after vaccination in three convalescent patients. The treatment is: roughly ten-day PBMC culture with coronavirus spike peptide pools or control peptides (ViraFEST assay). The material was CD4+ T cells from blood, cultured in vitro, obtained about 7 months after SARS-CoV-2 vaccination. These receptors all come from a human donor who had recovered from COVID-19.

The chain has TRBV7-9 and TRBJ2-7; TRBD2 is a possible D gene (6 bases). Germline V gene sequence: CDR1 SEHNR, CDR2 FQNEAQ (reference sequence). The V gene lost 8 bases and the J gene lost 2 bases, with 13 bases spanning the gap. The CDR3 runs 13 residues. The CDR3 here is CASGVSGAYEQYF. The CDR3 DNA sequence: TGTGCCAGCGGCGTTTCGGGAGCCTACGAGCAGTACTTC.

This clonotype was counted once. The chain links TRBV7-3 to TRBJ1-1; D is uncertain. This CDR3 is 13 amino acids long. Germline CDR1 reads SGHTA; CDR2 reads FQGTGA. Deletions cut 1 base from V and 3 bases from J, with 6 bases between. CDR3 amino acids: CASSLNTDTEAFF. The CDR3 DNA reads as TGTGCCAGCAGCTTAAACACAGACACTGAAGCTTTCTTT.

The chain uses TRBV7-9 and TRBJ1-1, with 8 bases identical to TRBD1. From germline, CDR1 is SEHNR and CDR2 FQNEAQ (reference sequence). The CDR3 runs to 14 residues. Trimming at V came to 5 bases and at J to 4 bases, leaving 6 bases not matched to a gene. The CDR3 DNA follows: TGTGCCAGCAGCCCTTTACAGGGGGGCACTGAAGCTTTCTTT. It encodes CASSPLQGGTEAFF. Looking up the rest from reference TRBV7-9 and TRBJ1-1 gives the full variable domain: DTGVSQNPRHKITKRGQNVTFRCDPISEHNRLYWYRQTLGQGPEFLTYFQNEAQLEKSRLLSDRFSAERPKGSFSTLEIQRTEQGDSAMYLCASSPLQGGTEAFFGQGTRLTVV.

The gene calls are TRBV19 and TRBJ1-5, with TRBD1 identical over 7 bases. The CDR3 is 14 residues long. Per germline, CDR1 LNHDA and CDR2 SQIVND (reference sequence). V was clipped by 8 bases and J by 2 bases; unmatched bases: 6. The CDR3 here is CASGRQGGNQPQHF. The DNA of the CDR3 is TGTGCCAGTGGCCGGCAGGGGGGCAATCAGCCCCAGCATTTT.